The T cell receptor beta chain under discussion was sequenced for a study of CD8 T cells in Susac syndrome. This clonotype was observed a single time. The target antigen is unknown. Study results and caveats: The authors acknowledged that their TCR sequencing and HLA analysis involved a relatively small number of individuals. Across the total CD8+ repertoires, fewer than 20 Susac-specific public clones were found. The CD8+ TEMRA repertoires yielded roughly 5 such clones.

RNA totalling roughly 0.45 to 1 ug underwent reverse transcription with random hexamers. A multiplex approach, immunoSEQ multiplex PCR, amplified TCR beta CDR3 across 54 Vbeta and 13 Jbeta. A single record per CDR3 protein comes from TCRdb applying MiXCR to the immunoSEQ multiplex PCR reads. Of some 75,000 distinct CDR3 sequences listed, approximately 93% were seen once; the top ten hold less than 0.6%. Sequencing used CD8+ T cells from PBMCs. This receptor was obtained from a human donor with Susac syndrome.

This CDR3 is CASSLIAGAPNTEAFF. CDR3 nucleotides: TGTGCCAGCAGTTTAATTGCGGGGGCTCCGAACACTGAAGCTTTCTTT. The gene calls are TRBV28 and TRBJ1-1, with D possibly matching TRBD1 (6 bases). Germline assignment: CDR1 MDHEN and CDR2 SYDVKM. Trimming removed 2 bases at V and 1 base at J, with 14 bases between. This CDR3 has 16 residues.